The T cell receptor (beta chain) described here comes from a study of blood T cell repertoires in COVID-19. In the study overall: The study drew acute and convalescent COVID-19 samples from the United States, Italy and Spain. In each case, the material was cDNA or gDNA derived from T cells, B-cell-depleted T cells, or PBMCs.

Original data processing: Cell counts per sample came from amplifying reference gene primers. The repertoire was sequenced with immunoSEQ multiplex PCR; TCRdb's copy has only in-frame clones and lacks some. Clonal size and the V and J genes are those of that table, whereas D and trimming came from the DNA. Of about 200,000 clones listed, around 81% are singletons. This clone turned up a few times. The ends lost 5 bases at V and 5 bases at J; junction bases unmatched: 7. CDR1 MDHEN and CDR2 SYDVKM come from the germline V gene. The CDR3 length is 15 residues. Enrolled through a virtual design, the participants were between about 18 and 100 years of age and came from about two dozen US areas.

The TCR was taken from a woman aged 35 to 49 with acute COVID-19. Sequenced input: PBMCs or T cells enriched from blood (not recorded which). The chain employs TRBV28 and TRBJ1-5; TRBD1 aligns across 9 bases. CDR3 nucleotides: TGTGCCAGCAGTCGTCCGGGACAGGGCGATCAGCCCCAGCATTTT. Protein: CASSRPGQGDQPQHF.